The clone carrying this T cell receptor (beta chain) was detected a few times. Its antigen is not known. The data belong to a study of blood T cells in healthy people across ages. Alongside a J-beta primer mix, a sample-barcoded 5' primer served in a second PCR lasting about 7 to 11 cycles. In TCRdb, the 5' RACE reads were re-called with MiXCR into one record per CDR3 protein. The sample yields about 1.1 million distinct CDR3 sequences, around two fifths seen once. The study recruited healthy Caucasian donors from Russia who were aged about 6 to 100. In each sample, at least 6 million PBMCs were isolated. Broader study findings: Naive and antigen-experienced cells were not separated, limiting conclusive comparison. Roughly linearly, TCR beta diversity per million T cells fell as age increased.

Germline CDR1 reads LGHNA; CDR2 reads YNFKEQ. This CDR3 contains 14 residues. V dropped 5 bases and J dropped 6 bases, with 13 bases sitting between them. Source material: blood. This receptor was taken from a man younger than 35 in good health. The J gene is TRBJ2-2, the V gene TRBV4-2; D is perhaps TRBD1 (5 bases). The DNA of the CDR3 is TGTGCCAGCAGCGTTCCGTGGGGCTCCGGGGAGCTGTTTTTT. Protein product: CASSVPWGSGELFF.